This T cell receptor (beta chain) was sequenced during a study of T cells in Graves' hyperthyroidism and ophthalmopathy. Study-wide points: The blood repertoire included most of the expanded thyroid clonotypes above 0.001. The model made its ophthalmopathy prediction, and onset followed a median approximately 6 months later.

TCR beta CDR3 regions were amplified from RNA. TCR CDR3 underwent first-round RT-PCR with the HTBI primer set. From the multiplex PCR reads, TCRdb called clonotypes with MiXCR, one entry per CDR3 protein. The sample records approximately 210,000 distinct CDR3 sequences, 17% being singletons. This clonotype was seen ten or more times. The antigen is undetermined. The sequenced sample was blood. The receptor was derived from a man aged 50 to 59 with Graves' hyperthyroidism.

The DNA for the CDR3 is TGTGCCAGCAGTTTCTCCGGGACAGGGAGTCAGCCCCAGCATTTT. It translates to CASSFSGTGSQPQHF. The J gene is TRBJ1-5, the V gene TRBV28; 9 bases fit TRBD1. This CDR3 has 15 amino acids. J lost 6 bases, V lost 3 bases, and 6 bases had no gene match. Germline CDR1 is MDHEN and CDR2 is SYDVKM.